Following are 15 T cell receptor beta chains from one sample sequenced in a study of blood T cell repertoires in COVID-19. Data came from immunoSEQ multiplex PCR; TCRdb stores just in-frame clones and leaves some out. This sample has fewer than 70,000 clones, with about 91% found just once. Sequencing was carried out using peripheral blood. The receptors stem from a man in his fifties or sixties with active COVID-19.

This chain connects TRBV27 to TRBJ2-7; TRBD2 aligns across 8 bases. Germline CDR1 is MNHEY and CDR2 is SMNVEV (reference sequence). The V segment lost 4 bases and the J segment 3 bases; nucleotides outside the gene matches: 2. The CDR3 consists of 13 residues. In DNA form, the CDR3 reads TGTGCCAGCAGTTCTCGGGGGGGCTACGAGCAGTACTTC. It specifies CASSSRGGYEQYF.

The gene calls are TRBV30 and TRBJ1-5; maybe TRBD1 (6 bases). Germline V lookup: CDR1 GTSNPN, CDR2 SVGIG (reference sequence). The V end lost 0 bases, the J end lost 1 base, and 10 bases lay between the germline ends. CDR3 length: 15 amino acids. CDR3 protein: CAWSVHRDSNQPQHF. The CDR3 bases are TGTGCCTGGAGTGTACACAGGGACAGCAATCAGCCCCAGCATTTT.

The chain combines TRBV5-5 with TRBJ1-2, with TRBD1 identical over 7 bases. The CDR3 has 13 residues. Germline CDR1 and CDR2: SGHKS and YYEKEE (reference sequence). The V and J ends lost 0 bases and 4 bases, in that order; junction bases with no gene match: 0. CDR3: CASSLDRGYGYTF. CDR3 DNA sequence: TGTGCCAGCAGCTTGGACAGGGGCTATGGCTACACCTTC.

This chain uses TRBV2 with TRBJ2-5; the match to TRBD1 covers 9 bases. Looked up from germline, CDR1 is SNHLY and CDR2 is FYNNEI. V was pared by 9 bases and J by 3 bases, with 8 bases of the junction left unmatched. This CDR3 is built from 14 residues. The CDR3 coding sequence is TGTGCCAGTTCTAAAAGGACAGGGGAAGAGACCCAGTACTTC. The encoded protein is CASSKRTGEETQYF.

The rearrangement uses TRBV2 and TRBJ1-5, with 7 bases lining up with TRBD1. CDR3 size: 14 residues. Germline trimming cut 4 bases from V and 3 bases from J; bases unmatched to any gene: 3. CDR1 and CDR2 (germline): SNHLY, FYNNEI. This CDR3 is CASSVGQYNQPQHF. For the CDR3, the DNA is TGTGCCAGCAGTGTGGGACAGTACAATCAGCCCCAGCATTTT. The full variable domain, completed using reference TRBV2 and TRBJ1-5, is EPEVTQTPSHQVTQMGQEVILRCVPISNHLYFYWYRQILGQKVEFLVSFYNNEISEKSEIFDDQFSVERPDGSNFTLKIRSTKLEDSAMYFCASSVGQYNQPQHFGDGTRLSIL.

The rearrangement joins TRBV27 to TRBJ2-7; TRBD1 agrees at 7 bases. The CDR3 has 15 amino acids. Germline V gives CDR1 MNHEY, CDR2 SMNVEV (reference sequence). V lost 5 bases and J lost 0; bases outside the gene matches: 7. The CDR3 region has the DNA TGTGCCAGCAGTCGGGACAGACTTAGCTCCTACGAGCAGTACTTC. As protein: CASSRDRLSSYEQYF.

In its sample, this clone was seen a few times. This CDR3 is CASSLPPQGDRTGELFF. The DNA for the CDR3 is TGTGCCAGCAGCTTACCTCCACAGGGGGATCGCACCGGGGAGCTGTTTTTT. The J gene is TRBJ2-2, the V gene TRBV7-9, with TRBD1 matching over 8 bases. Trimming took 2 bases from V and 4 from J; bases not matched to a gene: 9. Germline V gives CDR1 SEHNR, CDR2 FQNEAQ (reference sequence). The CDR3 is made up of 17 amino acids.

The rearrangement uses TRBV3-1 (or the pseudogene TRBV3-2) and TRBJ2-1; D remains ambiguous. The CDR3 is 13 residues long. Germline CDR1 reads LGHDT; CDR2 reads YNNKEL (reference sequence). V lost 1 base to trimming and J lost 6 bases, with 7 bases between them. The CDR3, as DNA: TGTGCCAGCAGCCAAGCAGGTGGCAATGAGCAGTTCTTC. As protein: CASSQAGGNEQFF.

CDR3 sequence: CAISDGDISLPEAFF. The CDR3 DNA reads TGTGCCATCAGTGACGGGGACATATCTCTTCCTGAAGCTTTCTTT. V and J are TRBV10-3 and TRBJ1-1; maybe TRBD1 (6 bases). Between the trimmed V and J ends, which lost 3 bases and 6 bases, there was a span of 17 bases. The CDR3 contains 15 residues. Germline V CDR1 and CDR2: ENHRY, SYGVKD.

V gene TRBV7-2 combines with J gene TRBJ2-1; D perhaps matches TRBD1 (5 bases). Trimming removed 2 bases at V and 6 bases at J, with 8 bases between. This CDR3 is built from 13 residues. The germline gives CDR1 SGHTA, CDR2 FQGNSA. The CDR3: CASSLIRVNEQFF. Written as DNA, the CDR3 is TGTGCCAGCAGCTTAATCAGGGTCAATGAGCAGTTCTTC.

The CDR3 DNA follows: TGCGCCAGCAGCTTAGGGACTAGCGGGGAGAAAGAGACCCAGTACTTC. This codes for CASSLGTSGEKETQYF. V is TRBV5-1 and J is TRBJ2-5, with 13 bases matching TRBD2. CDR1 and CDR2 (germline): SGHRS, YFSETQ. The trim removed 2 bases at V and 3 bases at J, leaving 4 bases unmatched. The CDR3 is 16 amino acids.

The chain couples TRBV5-1 to TRBJ2-1; a weak D match, TRBD1 (5 bases). Trimming took 2 bases from V and 9 from J, leaving 15 bases between them. This CDR3 contains 14 residues. CDR1 and CDR2 from the germline V gene are SGHRS and YFSETQ. CDR3 in DNA: TGCGCCAGCAGCTTAAGCAGGGTGGTAGGTGAGCAGTTCTTC. It codes for CASSLSRVVGEQFF.

V usage is TRBV10-1 and J usage is TRBJ2-7, with D possibly TRBD2 on 6 matching bases. The germline V gene encodes CDR1 WNHNN and CDR2 SYGVQD (reference sequence). CDR3 length: 16 residues. The V end lost 0 bases, the J end lost 3 bases, and 15 bases lay between the germline ends. CDR3 nucleotide sequence: TGCGCCAGCAGTGAGTCTTTACTAGCTTTTAGCTACGAGCAGTACTTC. This translates into CASSESLLAFSYEQYF.

The table lists this clone with a few counts. The germline gene is not matched at one end of the junction; a read error may be the cause. The J gene is TRBJ1-5, the V gene TRBV7-8, with D possibly being TRBD1 (5 bases). Germline values: CDR1 SGHVS, CDR2 FQNEAQ. The CDR3 is 13 residues long. The DNA for the CDR3 is TGTGCCAGCACCCCGGGGGGTTATCACCCCCAGCATTTT. Encoded protein: CASTPGGYHPQHF.

CDR3 amino acids: CASSLEAGDVETQYF. The CDR3 DNA reads TGTGCCAGCAGCTTAGAAGCAGGGGATGTAGAGACCCAGTACTTC. V gene TRBV7-6 combines with J gene TRBJ2-5, with D maybe TRBD1 (6 bases). V dropped 1 base and J dropped 4 bases, with 13 bases sitting between them. Germline V gene lookup returns CDR1 SGHVS and CDR2 FNYEAQ. The CDR3 covers 15 residues.